These 22 T cell receptor beta chains were sequenced from one sample in a study of cytomegalovirus exposure and HLA in healthy donors. The PCR contained 60 Vbeta and 13 Jbeta primers. Some clones are missing from TCRdb's copy, which holds only in-frame ones; the method was immunoSEQ multiplex PCR. The table records approximately 140,000 clones, 82% of them present only once. The specimen was PBMCs. All receptors come from a male donor in good health and CMV-seronegative.

V usage is TRBV7-8 and J usage is TRBJ1-2; D unclear. Germline assignment: CDR1 SGHVS and CDR2 FQNEAQ. This CDR3 region has 13 residues. V shed 0 bases and J shed 8 bases, with 10 bases lying between them. For the CDR3, the DNA is TGTGCCAGCAGCTTAGCGCCGTCGACAGGCTACACCTTC. It codes for CASSLAPSTGYTF.

The chain carries TRBV5-4 and TRBJ1-2; D unresolved. Germline V gives CDR1 SGHNT, CDR2 YYREEE (reference sequence). Trimming took 0 bases from V and 8 from J, leaving 8 bases between them. The CDR3 is 12 amino acids. CDR3 nucleotides: TGTGCCAGCAGCTTGGGAGATCGCGGCTACACCTTC. It specifies CASSLGDRGYTF.

V gene TRBV9 combines with J gene TRBJ2-1; D is unresolved. Germline V CDR1 and CDR2: SGDLS, YYNGEE. This CDR3 has 15 residues. V shed 1 base and J shed 2 bases, with 10 bases lying between them. This CDR3 reads CASSVFASAYNEQFF. CDR3 DNA sequence: TGTGCCAGCAGCGTATTTGCGAGCGCCTACAATGAGCAGTTCTTC.

The chain links TRBV29-1 to TRBJ2-7, with D possibly matching TRBD2 (5 bases). CDR1 and CDR2 (germline): SQVTM, ANQGSEA. The CDR3 length is 15 residues. V was trimmed by 4 bases and J by 0 bases, leaving 16 bases between them. The CDR3 region is CSVGPRLSSSYEQYF. CDR3 coding DNA: TGCAGCGTTGGCCCTAGACTATCAAGCTCCTACGAGCAGTACTTC.

The chain carries TRBV6-6 and TRBJ2-7; 7 nucleotides line up with TRBD1. The CDR3 covers 13 residues. In germline, CDR1 is MNHNY, CDR2 SVGAGI (reference sequence). Unmatched junction bases numbered 5, after V lost 4 bases and J lost 5 bases. CDR3 nucleotides: TGTGCCAGCAGTTGGACAGGTGAGAACGAGCAGTACTTC. Its protein is CASSWTGENEQYF.

The V call is TRBV6-5, the J call TRBJ2-7, with 8 bases matching TRBD1. From germline, CDR1 is MNHEY and CDR2 SVGAGI. V trimming: 5 bases; J trimming: 3 bases; junction bases outside the gene matches: 6. This CDR3 comprises 14 residues. The CDR3 nucleotides read TGTGCCAGCAGTGCCTTCGGACAGGGCTACGAGCAGTACTTC. This translates into CASSAFGQGYEQYF.

This chain links TRBV5-6 with TRBJ1-5; 8 bases align to TRBD1. In germline, CDR1 is SGHDT, CDR2 YYEEEE. This CDR3 region has 14 residues. Trimming at V came to 3 bases and at J to 4 bases, leaving 3 bases not matched to a gene. This chain's CDR3 is CASSYRDRNQPQHF. CDR3 DNA sequence: TGTGCCAGCAGCTACCGGGACAGGAATCAGCCCCAGCATTTT.

The chain recombines TRBV27 with TRBJ1-2; D possibly corresponds to TRBD1 (5 bases). Germline CDR1 and CDR2: MNHEY and SMNVEV (reference sequence). The CDR3 covers 14 residues. Trimming left V 5 bases short and J 5 bases short, with 15 bases between. In nucleotides, the CDR3 is TGTGCCAGCAGTCTCCGGGACTCAGGGTATGGCTACACCTTC. Translation gives CASSLRDSGYGYTF.

V gene TRBV7-2 combines with J gene TRBJ1-1, with D perhaps matching TRBD1 (5 bases). There are 16 residues in the CDR3. V was pared by 5 bases and J by 2 bases, with 18 bases between. Per the germline V gene, CDR1 is SGHTA and CDR2 is FQGNSA. Here the CDR3 reads CASSHHTRTPNTEAFF. CDR3 in DNA: TGTGCCAGCAGCCATCATACAAGGACACCCAACACTGAAGCTTTCTTT. The entire variable domain, with the rest obtained from reference TRBV7-2 and TRBJ1-1, is as follows: GAGVSQSPSNKVTEKGKDVELRCDPISGHTALYWYRQSLGQGLEFLIYFQGNSAPDKSGLPSDRFSAERTGGSVSTLTIQRTQQEDSAVYLCASSHHTRTPNTEAFFGQGTRLTVV.

The chain carries TRBV7-3 and TRBJ2-5; tentatively, D is TRBD2 (5 bases). CDR1 SGHTA and CDR2 FQGTGA come from the germline V gene. Between the trimmed V and J ends, which lost 1 base and 4 bases, there was a span of 10 bases. The CDR3 sequence is 14 residues long. The CDR3 loop is CASSLKSGRETQYF. The CDR3, as DNA: TGTGCCAGCAGCTTAAAATCGGGGAGAGAGACCCAGTACTTC.

This rearrangement joins TRBV2 to TRBJ2-5, with D unresolved. From germline, CDR1 is SNHLY and CDR2 FYNNEI. Trimming pared 3 bases from V and 5 bases from J, leaving 4 bases between. The CDR3 covers 11 residues. In DNA, the CDR3 is TGTGCCAGCAGTGACGAGGAGACCCAGTACTTC. Protein: CASSDEETQYF.

The chain employs TRBV28 and TRBJ2-3; 8 nucleotides match TRBD2. This CDR3 is built from 13 residues. CDR1 is MDHEN and CDR2 is SYDVKM in the germline V gene. V lost 11 bases to trimming and J lost 0 bases; unmatched junction nucleotides: 4. For the CDR3, the DNA is TGTGCCGCCGGGGGGGAGAGCACAGATACGCAGTATTTT. This translates into CAAGGESTDTQYF.

V usage is TRBV28 and J usage is TRBJ2-7; TRBD1 agrees at 9 bases. V lost 7 bases and J lost 0; bases outside the gene matches: 10. CDR1 MDHEN and CDR2 SYDVKM come from the germline V gene. CDR3 length equals 16 residues. In DNA form, the CDR3 reads TGTGCCAGCACTACCTACAGGGGGCCGAGCTCCTACGAGCAGTACTTC. Its translation is CASTTYRGPSSYEQYF.

This rearrangement joins TRBV6-4 to TRBJ2-3; D is unresolved. The CDR3 consists of 12 residues. Germline CDR1 is MRHNA and CDR2 is SNTAGT. The germline V and J ends were trimmed by 3 bases and 6 bases, with 7 bases remaining between them. CDR3 in DNA: TGTGCCAGCAGTGAAAACTCTGATACGCAGTATTTT. Its translation: CASSENSDTQYF.

The chain couples TRBV28 to TRBJ2-5, with 8 nucleotides matching TRBD2. The V gene's germline CDR1 is MDHEN and CDR2 SYDVKM. This CDR3 is 13 amino acids long. V was pared by 6 bases and J by 4 bases, with 4 bases of the junction left unmatched. The CDR3 here is CASSRGLAETQYF. The CDR3 coding sequence is TGTGCCAGCAGCCGCGGACTAGCAGAGACCCAGTACTTC.

The CDR3: CASSWSLAARPYEQYF. As DNA, the CDR3 is TGTGCCAGCAGTTGGTCACTAGCGGCAAGACCCTACGAGCAGTACTTC. This rearrangement joins TRBV6-5 to TRBJ2-7; 8 nucleotides align to TRBD2. The germline V gene has CDR1 MNHEY and CDR2 SVGAGI. This CDR3 contains 16 residues. J was trimmed by 2 bases and V by 4 bases; bases with no gene match: 10.

J is TRBJ2-7 and V is TRBV13; 11 positions agree with TRBD2. The CDR3 covers 16 residues. Trimming took 5 bases from V and 0 from J; bases not matched to a gene: 6. Germline loops: CDR1 PRHDT, CDR2 FYEKMQ (reference sequence). CDR3 DNA sequence: TGTGCCAGCAGCGGAACCGGACTAGCGGGCTCCTACGAGCAGTACTTC. This codes for CASSGTGLAGSYEQYF.

V and J are TRBV5-4 and TRBJ2-1; 7 positions match TRBD2. V lost 4 bases and J lost 8; bases outside the gene matches: 18. CDR3 size: 17 residues. Germline V gene data show CDR1 as SGHNT and CDR2 as YYREEE (reference sequence). CDR3 residues: CASSPGGGGGSPHEQFF. The CDR3 DNA is TGTGCCAGCAGCCCTGGTGGGGGTGGCGGGAGTCCACATGAGCAGTTCTTC.

The chain combines TRBV7-9 with TRBJ2-1; possibly TRBD1 for D (6 bases). The CDR3 has 13 residues. Germline V gene data show CDR1 as SEHNR and CDR2 as FQNEAQ (reference sequence). V dropped 5 bases and J dropped 15 bases, with 20 bases sitting between them. CDR3 amino acids: CASSVSSRVDRFF. The DNA of the CDR3 is TGTGCCAGCAGCGTTTCGTCTAGGGTGGACAGGTTCTTC.

This clone was counted between two and nine times. A read error may account for a junction end that differs from germline. V is TRBV4-1 and J is TRBJ2-7; 12 bases line up with TRBD1. CDR1 is MGHRA, CDR2 YSYEKL, per germline. The CDR3 extends over 18 amino acids. CDR3 protein: CASSPLILGTGGSHEQYF. DNA of the CDR3: TGCGCCAGCAGCCCACTAATTTTGGGGACAGGGGGCTCCCACGAGCAGTACTTC.

The count of this clone is one. The gene calls are TRBV7-9 and TRBJ2-7; D possibly corresponds to TRBD1 (5 bases). Trimming stripped 6 bases from V and 0 bases from J, with 15 bases between. The CDR3 loop spans 15 amino acids. CDR1 SEHNR and CDR2 FQNEAQ come from the germline V gene (reference sequence). In DNA, the CDR3 is TGTGCCAGCAGTGCAGACAGCCTCAGCTCCTACGAGCAGTACTTC. This encodes CASSADSLSSYEQYF.

J is TRBJ2-7 and V is TRBV6-4, with TRBD2 identical over 8 bases. CDR3 length equals 14 residues. The J segment lost 4 bases and the V segment lost 6 bases, leaving 8 bases of the junction unmatched. The V gene's germline CDR1 is MRHNA and CDR2 SNTAGT. The CDR3 region has the DNA TGTGCCAGCAGAACCGGGGGGGGGCGATACGAGCAGTACTTC. Translation gives CASRTGGGRYEQYF.